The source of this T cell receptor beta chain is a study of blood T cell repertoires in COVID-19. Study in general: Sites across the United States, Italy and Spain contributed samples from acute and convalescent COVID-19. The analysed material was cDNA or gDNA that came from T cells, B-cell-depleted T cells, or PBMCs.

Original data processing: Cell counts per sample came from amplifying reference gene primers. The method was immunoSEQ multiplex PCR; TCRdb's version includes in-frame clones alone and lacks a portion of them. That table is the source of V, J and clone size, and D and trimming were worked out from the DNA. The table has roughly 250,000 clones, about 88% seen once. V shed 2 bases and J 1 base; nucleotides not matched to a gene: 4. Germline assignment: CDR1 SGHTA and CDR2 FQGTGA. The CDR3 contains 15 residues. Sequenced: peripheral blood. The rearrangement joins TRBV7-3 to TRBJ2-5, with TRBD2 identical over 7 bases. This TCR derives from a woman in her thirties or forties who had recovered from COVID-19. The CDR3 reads CASSLGSGRQETQYF. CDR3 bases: TGTGCCAGCAGCTTAGGTAGCGGGCGCCAAGAGACCCAGTACTTC.